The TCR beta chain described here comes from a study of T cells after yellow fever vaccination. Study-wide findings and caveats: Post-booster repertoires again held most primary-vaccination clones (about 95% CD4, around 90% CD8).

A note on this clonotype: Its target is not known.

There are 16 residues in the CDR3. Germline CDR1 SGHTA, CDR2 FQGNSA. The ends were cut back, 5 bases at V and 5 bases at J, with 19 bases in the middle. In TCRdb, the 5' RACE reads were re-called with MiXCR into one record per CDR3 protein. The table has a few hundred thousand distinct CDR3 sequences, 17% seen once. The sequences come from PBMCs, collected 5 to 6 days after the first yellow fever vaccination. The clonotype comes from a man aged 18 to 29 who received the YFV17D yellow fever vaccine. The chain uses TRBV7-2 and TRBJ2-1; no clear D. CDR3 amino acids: CASSPPTGPDNNEQFF. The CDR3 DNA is TGTGCCAGCAGCCCCCCGACGGGCCCTGACAACAATGAGCAGTTCTTC.